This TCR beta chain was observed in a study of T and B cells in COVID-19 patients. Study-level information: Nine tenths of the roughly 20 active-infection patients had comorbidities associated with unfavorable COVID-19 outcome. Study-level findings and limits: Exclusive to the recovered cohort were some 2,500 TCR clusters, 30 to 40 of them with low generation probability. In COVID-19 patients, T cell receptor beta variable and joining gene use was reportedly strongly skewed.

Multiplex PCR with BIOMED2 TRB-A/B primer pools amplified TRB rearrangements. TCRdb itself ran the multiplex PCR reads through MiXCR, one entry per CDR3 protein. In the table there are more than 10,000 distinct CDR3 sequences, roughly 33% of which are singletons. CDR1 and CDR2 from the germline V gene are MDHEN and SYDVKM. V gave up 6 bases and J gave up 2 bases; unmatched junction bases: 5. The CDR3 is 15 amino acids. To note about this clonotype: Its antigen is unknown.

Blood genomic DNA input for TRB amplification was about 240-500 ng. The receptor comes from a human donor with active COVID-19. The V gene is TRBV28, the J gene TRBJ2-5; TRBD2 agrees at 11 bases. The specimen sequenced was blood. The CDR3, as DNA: TGTGCCAGCAGCCCACGGACTAGCGGGCAAGAGACCCAGTACTTC. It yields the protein CASSPRTSGQETQYF. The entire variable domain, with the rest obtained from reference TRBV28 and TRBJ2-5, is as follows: DVKVTQSSRYLVKRTGEKVFLECVQDMDHENMFWYRQDPGLGLRLIYFSYDVKMKEKGDIPEGYSVSREKKERFSLILESASTNQTSMYLCASSPRTSGQETQYFGPGTRLLVL.